This T cell receptor beta chain was captured in a study of T cells in Graves' hyperthyroidism and ophthalmopathy. Researchers took RNA transcripts and amplified the TCR beta CDR3 regions from them. HTBI primers drove first-round RT-PCR of the TCR CDR3. TCRdb recomputed calls from the multiplex PCR reads with MiXCR, one row per CDR3 protein. The table includes about 840,000 distinct CDR3 sequences, more than 30% detected once. Uncontrolled infection, other autoimmune disease, pregnancy or lactation led to exclusion. The source of the PBMCs was around 9 ml of fresh peripheral blood. Study results and limitations: Within blood appeared most thyroid clonotypes that had expanded above 0.001.

Germline V gene sequence: CDR1 SEHNR, CDR2 FQNEAQ (reference sequence). CDR3 length: 15 residues. V was clipped by 5 bases and J by 5 bases; unmatched bases: 7. In its sample, this clonotype was seen a few times. What it recognizes is unknown. The chain links TRBV7-9 to TRBJ2-7; 12 nucleotides line up with TRBD2. The sequencing input was blood. This sequence originates from a man between 18 and 29 years old with Graves' hyperthyroidism. The CDR3 loop is CASSPWTSGVHEQYF. CDR3 DNA: TGTGCCAGCAGCCCTTGGACTAGCGGGGTCCACGAGCAGTACTTC.